This section outlines one T cell receptor (beta chain) sequence together with its context. The source of the sample is a study of blood T cell repertoires in COVID-19. Across the study: Acute-phase and convalescent COVID-19 samples originated in the United States, Italy and Spain. PBMCs, B-cell-depleted T cells, or T cells provided the cDNA or gDNA that made up the material.

The Seattle site enrolled patients during active infection and followed them longitudinally. Source study methods: For nucleated cells, counts were estimated from reference gene primer amplification. The data were produced by immunoSEQ multiplex PCR, yet TCRdb's version contains in-frame clones alone and is incomplete. V, J and clone size derive from that table, while D and trimming were established from the DNA sequence. Of roughly 220,000 clones listed, about 86% were seen once; the top ten hold roughly a tenth. The sequenced sample consisted of peripheral blood. The source of this sequence is a woman aged 50 to 60 with COVID-19, enrolled during active disease.

Written as DNA, the CDR3 is TGTGCCAGCAGCTTAAGGGGGCGCTACGAGCAGTACGTC. Translation gives CASSLRGRYEQYV. The chain joins TRBV5-4 to TRBJ2-7; 7 bases are a match to TRBD1. V shed 2 bases, J shed 3 bases, and the junction held 2 bases outside the gene matches. The CDR3 length is 13 residues. Germline V lookup: CDR1 SGHNT, CDR2 YYREEE (reference sequence).